This T cell receptor (beta chain) stems from a study of T cells in Graves' hyperthyroidism and ophthalmopathy (dated by TCRdb to the late 2010s). Some background on the complete study: Peripheral blood samples were taken at initial diagnosis, before any treatment was given. To identify TCR V-J signatures that set the groups apart, the researchers used a discovery cohort of roughly 100 patients, made up of 43 with Graves' ophthalmopathy and 57 with stable Graves' hyperthyroidism. Prospective prediction of ophthalmopathy was tested in an independent validation cohort of fewer than 20 hyperthyroidism patients and 17 patients who later progressed to ophthalmopathy. For training and testing, the 100 or so patients in the discovery cohort were randomly divided in a 7:3 ratio. In several Graves' hyperthyroidism patients, the study also compared T-cell repertoires from thyroid tissue with T-cell repertoires from blood. After blood sampling, hyperthyroidism patients were treated with methimazole at a starting dose of 30 mg daily, and ophthalmopathy patients were treated with high-dose intravenous methylprednisolone. According to the paper, TCR Vbeta CDR3 sequencing was carried out on approximately 140 peripheral blood samples, which came from over 40 ophthalmopathy, around 74 hyperthyroidism and about 17 progressor patients. Here is what the overall study found, with its caveats: In cross-validation, a model built on a 13 V-J signature told ophthalmopathy apart from stable hyperthyroidism with approximately 90% sensitivity and about 81% specificity, and in testing the same model reached 80%/75%. Most expanded thyroid clonotypes (frequency above 0.001) were also found in blood, which suggests that blood repertoires may mirror thyroid immune responses. Sample size was not statistically predetermined, and investigators were not blinded to group allocation. During validation, the model predicted progression to ophthalmopathy a median of about 6.5 months ahead of onset, with more than 55% sensitivity and under 85% specificity.

Amplification of TCR beta CDR3 regions was carried out from RNA transcripts. A first-round RT-PCR of the TCR CDR3 used the HTBI primer set with the Qiagen OneStep RT-PCR kit. The libraries were constructed in a second round of multiplex PCR and then size-selected and purified. Sequencing of the libraries was done on an Illumina HiSeq2000 using paired-end 100 bp reads. Per the authors' processing: SOAPnuke was used to process the raw data, with reads discarded if the reads contained adapters or uncalled bases, had a mean Phred below 15, or lacked an exact constant-primer or identifier match. High-quality paired reads were merged with COPE v1.2.5, and unique nucleotide sequences were defined as clonotypes. MiTCR v1.1 was used to align clonotypes to the IMGT TRBV, TRBD and TRBJ reference segments. Analysis was restricted to V-J combinations with a frequency above 0.0001, which covered over 98% of repertoires. A TCS score was defined as the ratio between F50 (clonal expansion) and ExV (chaos), using BLOSUM62-based TCRdist between CDR3 peptides within each V-J. Welch's t-statistics and random forest reduced just over 500 V-J features to roughly 13, which were used in a naive Bayes classifier (R e1071). The raw public data were reprocessed by TCRdb itself: fastp quality trimming at Q25, MiXCR clonotype calling, in-frame beta chains only. Every distinct CDR3 protein forms one entry, paired with its most common genes and DNA. These V and J calls rely on TCRdb rather than the paper's analysis. This sample holds over 550,000 distinct CDR3 sequences; roughly a sixth were observed only once. 15% to 20% of the sample belongs to the ten largest clones.

Stable Graves' hyperthyroidism was defined as no progression to ophthalmopathy during 18 months of follow-up. Hyperthyroidism patients were newly diagnosed, had a disease duration of under 2 months, and were aged 18 to 65 years. Patients with uncontrolled infections, other autoimmune diseases, pregnancy or lactation were excluded. Diagnoses relied on clinical symptoms, serum thyroxine and TRAb, thyroid ultrasound and orbital computed tomography. PBMCs were isolated from 10 ml of fresh peripheral blood by Ficoll-Paque density gradient centrifugation. Total RNA was extracted using Trizol reagent, and RNA quality was assessed on an Agilent 2100 Bioanalyzer. Clipping removes 2 bases from V and 3 bases from J, with 10 as the unmatched junction base count. For CDR1 and CDR2, the germline V gene lists SGHTS and YDEGEE. Its CDR3 holds 18 amino acids, cysteine through phenylalanine. Only the CDR3 DNA stays, 54 bases, in frame from base 1.

On this clonotype: Its antigen is not yet known. The input lacks base qualities; no much larger clone sits a single base away.

The sequence joins TRBV5-8 to TRBJ2-7; 14 central bases correspond to TRBD2. The sequenced material came from blood. The sequence came from a woman aged 18-29 years with Graves' hyperthyroidism. The DNA sequence follows: TGTGCCAGCAGCTTAATGGGACTAGCGGGAGTAGTCGTCTACGAGCAGTACTTC. Its translation is CASSLMGLAGVVVYEQYF.